This record looks at one TCR beta chain sequence and its context. This CDR3 has 19 residues. The J segment lost 0 bases and the V segment lost 0 bases, leaving 10 bases of the junction unmatched. The germline CDR1 and CDR2 sequences are SQVTM and ANQGSEA. These data come from a study of blood T cell repertoires in COVID-19. Study-wide context: T cells, B-cell-depleted T cells, or PBMCs provided the cDNA or gDNA that served as material.

Generated by immunoSEQ multiplex PCR, the TCRdb table keeps only in-frame clones and is missing some. The table has about 90,000 clones, around 81% seen once. The specimen was peripheral blood. V usage is TRBV29-1 and J usage is TRBJ2-5, with TRBD2 matching over 13 bases. This receptor was identified in a woman in her sixties or seventies with active or convalescent COVID-19. This CDR3 reads CSVEDLSGLAGMYQETQYF. The CDR3 DNA reads as TGCAGCGTTGAAGATCTTTCGGGACTAGCGGGGATGTACCAAGAGACCCAGTACTTC.